This TCR beta chain was documented in a study of PD-L1 blockade in urothelial cancer. Looking at the study overall: At some point between 2012 and 2014, patients got going on atezolizumab, taking 1,200 mg intravenously every 3 weeks. Peripheral blood specimens exhibited a median yield of 141,255 T cells.

Assay used: immunoSEQ multiplex PCR; TCRdb lists only in-frame clones, some missing. The sample yields fewer than 130,000 clones, approximately 86% seen once. Trimming took 5 bases from V and 6 from J; bases not matched to a gene: 2. The CDR3 is 15 residues long. Germline V CDR1 and CDR2: LNHDA, SQIVND (reference sequence). The receptor's source is a man in his fifties or sixties with urothelial cancer. The chain recombines TRBV19 with TRBJ2-3; 16 bases line up with TRBD2. The sample here was PBMCs, taken around atezolizumab (anti-PD-L1) treatment. The CDR3 protein is CASSSGLAGGDTQYF. CDR3 DNA: TGTGCCAGTAGTTCGGGACTAGCGGGAGGGGATACGCAGTATTTT.